This passage covers 15 T cell receptor beta chains from one sample sequenced in a study of T cell changes during pregnancy in multiple sclerosis. Repertoires were generated with immunoSEQ multiplex PCR, while TCRdb's copy carries only in-frame clones and drops some. The sample consists of about 94,000 clones, roughly 94% of them appearing once. The sample in question was peripheral blood, obtained in the third trimester of pregnancy. These receptors were obtained from a female donor with multiple sclerosis, enrolled in a pregnancy study.

This chain joins TRBV7-8 and TRBJ2-4, with 10 bases aligning to TRBD1. The CDR3 runs to 16 residues. CDR1 is SGHVS, CDR2 FQNEAQ, per germline. The trim removed 6 bases at V and 0 bases at J, leaving 5 bases unmatched. In DNA, the CDR3 is TGTGCCAGCAGAGCAGACAGGGGGCAAGCCAAAAACATTCAGTACTTC. It yields the protein CASRADRGQAKNIQYF.

The chain joins TRBV27 to TRBJ2-3, with 14 bases fitting TRBD2. Germline trimming cut 10 bases from V and 3 bases from J; bases unmatched to any gene: 3. CDR1 and CDR2 from the germline V gene are MNHEY and SMNVEV (reference sequence). This CDR3 contains 14 residues. The CDR3 reads CATRTSGGTDTQYF. CDR3 nucleotides: TGTGCCACCAGGACTAGCGGGGGGACAGATACGCAGTATTTT.

The chain has TRBV10-1 and TRBJ2-2; a weak D match, TRBD2 (5 bases). CDR1 is WNHNN and CDR2 is SYGVQD in the germline V gene (reference sequence). The V and J ends lost 6 bases and 7 bases respectively, with 21 bases between them. The CDR3 is 16 amino acids. The CDR3 sequence is CASSDRGQLKDGELFF. The CDR3 DNA follows: TGCGCCAGCAGCGACCGCGGGCAGTTGAAAGACGGGGAGCTGTTTTTT.

The sample holds one count of this clone. The chain couples TRBV6-5 to TRBJ2-1, with D hard to call. The CDR3 covers 14 residues. From germline, CDR1 is MNHEY and CDR2 SVGAGI. V was cut by 0 bases and J by 9 bases, with 12 bases left in between. The CDR3 spells CASSYSFGVLEQFF. The CDR3, as DNA: TGTGCCAGCAGTTACTCCTTCGGAGTTCTTGAGCAGTTCTTC.

The V and J genes are TRBV5-1 and TRBJ2-1, with 11 bases identical to TRBD2. Germline CDR1 and CDR2: SGHRS and YFSETQ. CDR3 length equals 15 residues. The trim removed 4 bases at V and 5 bases at J, leaving 5 bases unmatched. CDR3 sequence (DNA): TGCGCCAGCAGCCGGGGACTAGCGGCCAACAATGAGCAGTTCTTC. Translation gives CASSRGLAANNEQFF.

A single count supports this clone. This chain uses TRBV11-2 with TRBJ2-7, with a tentative D call TRBD1 (6 bases). Germline V lookup: CDR1 SGHAT, CDR2 FQNNGV. This CDR3 comprises 11 residues. Trimming left V 8 bases short and J 3 bases short, with 8 bases between. The DNA of the CDR3 is TGTGCCAGCGGGACACTCTACGAGCAGTACTTC. Translating it yields CASGTLYEQYF.

The chain couples TRBV19 to TRBJ2-7, with a weak D call TRBD1 (6 bases). Germline CDR1 and CDR2: LNHDA and SQIVND (reference sequence). The CDR3 spans 14 residues. V lost 3 bases, J lost 2 bases, and 11 bases lay in between. In nucleotides, the CDR3 is TGTGCCAGTAGTATGTTGGGGGCCACCTACGAGCAGTACTTC. Its protein product is CASSMLGATYEQYF.

The chain combines TRBV15 with TRBJ2-7; 7 nucleotides line up with TRBD2. The germline CDR1 and CDR2 sequences are LNHNV and YYDKDF (reference sequence). The CDR3 has 16 amino acids. Germline trimming cut 0 bases from V and 4 bases from J; bases unmatched to any gene: 9. In DNA form, the CDR3 reads TGTGCCACCAGCAGAGATCGTGCGGGAGTTAGTTACGAGCAGTACTTC. Translating gives CATSRDRAGVSYEQYF.

V usage is TRBV4-1 and J usage is TRBJ2-3, with TRBD2 matching 7 bases. Germline lookup yields CDR1 MGHRA and CDR2 YSYEKL. Germline trimming cut 4 bases from V and 6 bases from J; bases unmatched to any gene: 10. The CDR3 has 15 residues. CDR3 residues: CASSLTALGGDTQYF. The CDR3, as DNA: TGCGCCAGCAGCCTAACGGCTCTGGGGGGGGATACGCAGTATTTT.

The rearrangement links TRBV9 to TRBJ2-1; D unresolved. This CDR3 is 15 amino acids long. Germline V gene lookup returns CDR1 SGDLS and CDR2 YYNGEE. V shed 4 bases and J shed 3 bases, with 14 bases lying between them. The CDR3 sequence is CASSTDRVGYNEQFF. In DNA form, the CDR3 reads TGTGCCAGCAGCACCGACCGGGTAGGCTACAATGAGCAGTTCTTC.

This chain joins TRBV15 and TRBJ2-3, with D uncertain. Trimming removed 4 bases from V and 4 bases from J, with 15 bases in between. The CDR3 runs to 15 residues. CDR1 and CDR2 from the germline V gene are LNHNV and YYDKDF (reference sequence). The CDR3 coding sequence is TGTGCCACCAGCACCGTATCGCGCCTTGCAGATACGCAGTATTTT. Protein product: CATSTVSRLADTQYF.

The chain links TRBV18 to TRBJ2-6, with D perhaps TRBD2 (5 bases). Trimming took off 4 bases at V and 2 bases at J, with 15 bases between the two ends. The CDR3 spans 17 residues. Germline-derived CDR1 and CDR2 are KGHSH and LQKENI. The CDR3 nucleotides are TGTGCCAGCTCACTAATTCCCGGGAAGACTGGGGCCAACGTCCTGACTTTC. Protein sequence: CASSLIPGKTGANVLTF. Supplemented by reference TRBV18 and TRBJ2-6, the full variable domain reads NAGVMQNPRHLVRRRGQEARLRCSPMKGHSHVYWYRQLPEEGLKFMVYLQKENIIDESGMPKERFSAEFPKEGPSILRIQQVVRGDSAAYFCASSLIPGKTGANVLTFGAGSRLTVL.

About this clone itself: In this CDR3 the conserved last residue, phenylalanine or tryptophan, is missing, so a read error is likely. The DNA is omitted, as the CDR3 cannot be located on it reliably, and the CDR3 follows TCRdb's listing. The genes are TRBV27 and TRBJ2-6; the DNA was not used to check the table's D call, TRBD1. The CDR3 has 12 residues if both end residues are counted. Germline CDR1 and CDR2: MNHEY and SMNVEV (reference sequence). The CDR3: CASSLSRTPLWC.

This clone has more than one count but fewer than ten. The chain carries TRBV6-5 and TRBJ1-1; 9 bases are shared with TRBD1. Trimming removed 5 bases from V and 0 bases from J; junction bases left unmatched: 4. CDR3 length: 15 amino acids. CDR1 and CDR2 (germline): MNHEY, SVGAGI. DNA of the CDR3: TGTGCCAGCAGTCCCGGGACAGGGATGAACACTGAAGCTTTCTTT. Encoded protein: CASSPGTGMNTEAFF.

The V gene is TRBV7-9, the J gene TRBJ2-5, with 9 bases matching TRBD1. The CDR3 runs 14 residues. V lost 5 bases to trimming and J lost 2 bases; unmatched junction nucleotides: 3. CDR1 SEHNR and CDR2 FQNEAQ come from the germline V gene (reference sequence). This chain's CDR3 is CASSTGQGQETQYF. CDR3 coding DNA: TGTGCCAGCAGCACAGGACAGGGGCAAGAGACCCAGTACTTC.